This T cell receptor beta chain came from a study of T-cell reconstitution after alpha-beta-depleted transplantation in children. Study results and limitations: Newly generated T cells supplied most T-cell counts and diversity one year post-transplant. There were reportedly several hundred expanded graft clones from which alpha-beta T cells came about two months after transplant.

This clonotype was detected a few times. Its target is not known. Unique molecular identifiers featured in how the TCRbeta library was prepared. One entry per CDR3 protein results from TCRdb running MiXCR on the PCR reads. The table records 440,000 or so distinct CDR3 sequences, approximately 42% of them present only once. Germline CDR1 DFQATT, CDR2 SNEGSKA (reference sequence). This CDR3 is 15 amino acids long. Unmatched junction bases numbered 7, after V lost 5 bases and J lost 2 bases. The chain is built from TRBV20-1 and TRBJ2-3; 10 bases match TRBD2. Source: PBMCs, taken before TCRalphabeta/CD19-depleted stem cell transplant. The clonotype originates from a girl aged 2-15 years with aplastic anemia, due to receive a stem cell transplant. In DNA, the CDR3 is TGCAGTGCTCGAGGCGGACTAGCGGTCACAGATACGCAGTATTTT. Translated, it gives CSARGGLAVTDTQYF.